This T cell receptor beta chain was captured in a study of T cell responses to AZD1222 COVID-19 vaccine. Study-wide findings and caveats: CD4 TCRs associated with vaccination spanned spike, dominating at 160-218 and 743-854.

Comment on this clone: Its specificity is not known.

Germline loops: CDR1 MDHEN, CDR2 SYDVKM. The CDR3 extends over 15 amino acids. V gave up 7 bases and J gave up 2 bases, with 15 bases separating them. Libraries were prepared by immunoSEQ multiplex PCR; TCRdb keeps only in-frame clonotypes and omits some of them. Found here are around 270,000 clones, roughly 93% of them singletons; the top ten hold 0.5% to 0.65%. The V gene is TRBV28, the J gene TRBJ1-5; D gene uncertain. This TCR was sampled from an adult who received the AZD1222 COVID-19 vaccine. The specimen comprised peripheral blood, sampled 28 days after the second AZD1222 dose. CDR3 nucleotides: TGTGCCAGCATCTTGGTCGGAAGGGGCAATCAGCCCCAGCATTTT. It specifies CASILVGRGNQPQHF.